This note documents a single TCR beta chain sequence. Its antigen remains unidentified. At one of its ends the junction is not consistent with the germline gene, which may arise from a read error. Different DNA sequences within this sample yield the same CDR3. This entry is derived from a study of PD-1 blockade in classical Hodgkin lymphoma. CDR1 and CDR2 from the germline V gene are MNHNY and SVGAGI (reference sequence). The CDR3 sequence is 13 residues long. Study-level findings and limits: Newly diagnosed and completely responding patients shared comparable baseline diversity.

Time point defined: cycle 4 day 1 (C4D1), after 5 to 7 weeks of nivolumab. Every patient experienced relapse after autologous stem cell transplantation, and brentuximab vedotin exposure varied. Clones were sequenced by immunoSEQ multiplex PCR, and TCRdb holds only the in-frame ones, with some missing. The table shows roughly 64,000 clones, with just over 90% occurring only once. The chain employs TRBV6-6 and TRBJ1-1; no reliable D call. The sample consisted of peripheral blood mononuclear cells (PBMCs), taken before the fourth cycle of nivolumab. The receptor was isolated from a human donor with classical Hodgkin lymphoma. CDR3 protein: CASSYFQASEAFF. CDR3 coding DNA: TGCGCCAGCAGTTACTTCCAGGCCTCTGAAGCTTTCTTT.